In this sample, the clone carrying this T cell receptor beta chain turned up many times. This sample was included in a study of molecular identifiers for immune sequencing clone quantification. About the study: Split five ways in replicates, RNA from around 18,000 or 91,000 naive CD8 cells had four portions sequenced.

In TCRdb, the PCR reads were re-called with MiXCR into one record per CDR3 protein. The sample has about 510,000 distinct CDR3 sequences, around 23% seen once. This CDR3 contains 18 residues. Germline values: CDR1 MNHEY, CDR2 SMNVEV (reference sequence). The V gene lost 4 bases and the J gene lost 6 bases, with 22 bases spanning the gap. The sequence was obtained from a human donor in good health. Some libraries in this study had Jurkat cell RNA spiked in. The genes are TRBV27 and TRBJ2-6; D not certain. Sequenced input: naive CD8+ T cells from blood, with Jurkat cell RNA spiked in. Subset in this sample: FACS-sorted CD8+CD4-CCR7+CD45RA+ naive T cells. The CDR3, as DNA: TGTGCCAGCAGTTCCCAGGTACCCCACAAGAGTCAGGCCAACGTCCTGACTTTC. It translates to CASSSQVPHKSQANVLTF.